What follows are 10 T cell receptor beta chains derived from one specimen sequenced in a study of blood T cell repertoires in COVID-19. Method: immunoSEQ multiplex PCR; TCRdb's copy keeps in-frame clones and lacks some. The sample holds 200,000 or so clones, under 90% seen once. Sequencing used peripheral blood. These receptors were collected from an elderly man with acute or convalescent COVID-19.

J is TRBJ1-1 and V is TRBV6-2 or TRBV6-3, with 8 bases aligning to TRBD1. Germline CDR1 MNHEY, CDR2 SVGEGT. V was clipped by 2 bases and J by 6 bases; unmatched bases: 5. The length of the CDR3 is 14 residues. CDR3 coding DNA: TGTGCCAGCAGTTACACAGGGGGGATGGCTGAAGCTTTCTTT. Translated: CASSYTGGMAEAFF.

This clone was observed once. The rearrangement links TRBV12-3 or TRBV12-4 to TRBJ2-7, with 9 bases lining up with TRBD1. This CDR3 is 13 amino acids long. V was clipped by 3 bases and J by 4 bases; unmatched bases: 1. CDR3 region: CASSFGQGYEQYV. The CDR3 DNA reads as TGTGCCAGCAGTTTCGGACAGGGGTACGAGCAGTACGTC.

This clone was recorded once. The V call is TRBV19, the J call TRBJ1-5; a weak D match, TRBD1 (5 bases). The CDR3 contains 15 residues. Germline V gene lookup returns CDR1 LNHDA and CDR2 SQIVND (reference sequence). Trimming pared 4 bases from V and 0 bases from J, leaving 10 bases between. The CDR3 is CASSTRGDSNQPQHF. The CDR3 region has the DNA TGTGCCAGTAGTACTCGGGGGGATAGCAATCAGCCCCAGCATTTT.

This clone was recorded once. An end of the junction differs from the germline gene, which may be a read error. The chain combines TRBV7-7 with TRBJ1-1; TRBD1 agrees at 10 bases. This CDR3 has 19 amino acids. Germline V gene sequence: CDR1 SSHAT, CDR2 FNYEAQ (reference sequence). The CDR3 here is CASSRGQGTPDKLGTEAFF. The CDR3 coding sequence is TGTGCTAGCAGCCGGGGACAGGGGACACCAGACAAGTTGGGCACTGAAGCTTTCTTT.

V is TRBV27 and J is TRBJ2-2; TRBD1 agrees at 8 bases. CDR3 length: 15 residues. Germline CDR1 MNHEY, CDR2 SMNVEV (reference sequence). V lost 6 bases to trimming and J lost 4 bases; unmatched junction nucleotides: 7. The CDR3 reads CASRTGQVLTGELFF. CDR3 DNA sequence: TGTGCCAGCAGGACGGGACAGGTCCTCACCGGGGAGCTGTTTTTT.

This chain uses TRBV7-2 with TRBJ2-1; 12 positions match TRBD2. Looked up from germline, CDR1 is SGHTA and CDR2 is FQGNSA. The CDR3 extends over 15 amino acids. With 3 bases clipped from V and 8 bases from J, the junction kept 5 bases outside the gene matches. CDR3 sequence (DNA): TGTGCCAGCAGCTTCCTAGCGGGAGGGTCATATGAGCAGTTCTTC. It yields the protein CASSFLAGGSYEQFF.

The chain employs TRBV10-3 and TRBJ2-7; TRBD1 matches at 9 bases. V shed 10 bases, J shed 7 bases, and the junction held 14 bases outside the gene matches. The germline CDR1 and CDR2 sequences are ENHRY and SYGVKD. The CDR3 totals 14 residues. The chain's CDR3 is CATTDRGPTGEQYV. CDR3 bases: TGTGCCACAACGGACAGGGGCCCAACGGGAGAGCAGTACGTC.

The chain is built from TRBV24-1 and TRBJ2-2, with no clear D. CDR1 and CDR2 (germline): KGHDR, SFDVKD. This CDR3 comprises 14 residues. The V end was cut by 2 bases, the J end by 1 base, with 4 bases between. CDR3 protein: CATSDWQNTGELFF. The DNA for the CDR3 is TGTGCCACCAGTGATTGGCAGAACACCGGGGAGCTGTTTTTT.

The V call is TRBV28, the J call TRBJ1-6; D is ambiguous. Trimming removed 6 bases at V and 3 bases at J, with 15 bases between. Germline values: CDR1 MDHEN, CDR2 SYDVKM. The CDR3 length is 16 residues. This CDR3 is CASRYRRQIYNSPLHF. CDR3 DNA: TGTGCCAGCAGGTATAGGAGGCAGATCTATAATTCACCCCTCCACTTT.

The chain couples TRBV14 to TRBJ2-3; TRBD2 aligns across 9 bases. Per germline, CDR1 SGHDN and CDR2 FVKESK. The CDR3 spans 16 residues. The J segment lost 5 bases and the V segment lost 3 bases, leaving 9 bases of the junction unmatched. The CDR3 is CASSHLRLAERDTQYF. The CDR3 nucleotides are TGTGCCAGCAGCCATTTGAGACTAGCGGAGCGAGATACGCAGTATTTT.